The present T cell receptor beta chain was sequenced within a study of human T cells and chemical hapten exposure (dated by TCRdb to the early 2020s). Concerning the study at large: For sensitization, 2% DPC in acetone was applied to a roughly 2 cm by roughly 2 cm area of upper inner arm skin. In alopecia patients, the study followed how the peripheral blood TCR repertoire changed in vivo over primary and secondary sensitization to diphenylcyclopropenone (DPC), a hapten. The mostly female patient cohort included alopecia areata with under or over 50% scalp involvement, alopecia totalis and alopecia universalis. Patients additionally received weekly therapeutic DPC doses to the scalp throughout the approximately 24-week study period. Patch testing was done on the upper back using Finn chambers containing 0.01% DPC, and results were scored after 6 days according to International Contact Dermatitis Research Group standards. Blood was sampled from patients pre-sensitization (week 0) and at 2, 6 and about 24 weeks after DPC sensitization. Blood for TCR sequencing was provided by twenty-nine alopecia patients at one to four time points (pre-sensitization, 2, 6 and 24 weeks). Libraries were pooled for sequencing, and per-sample TCR yields varied mainly because of small differences in library volumes within the pool.

Receptors were amplified or captured by RACE. The sequencer listed for this sample is NextSeq 500. During library preparation, unique molecular identifiers were attached to individual cDNA molecules so that TCRs could be counted quantitatively and reproducibly. Both TCR alpha and TCR beta chains were sequenced from each blood RNA sample. The authors' analysis ran thus. The median number of TCRs per sample was around 96,000, ranging from about 20,000 to 700,000. The Decombinator software suite was used to annotate V, J and CDR3 in the TCR reads. For PS versus PT1 abundance plots, all samples were subsampled to the same number of TCRs (28,000). TCRs were defined as expanded if absent before sensitization and observed at least eight times at the 2-week time point. TCRdb applied fastp at Q25 and MiXCR to the public reads, then kept only in-frame beta chains. All rows with the same CDR3 protein become a single entry with the most common DNA and genes. The V and J calls, along with clone size, are taken from TCRdb and not from the paper's own processing. For this sample the table gives tens of thousands of distinct CDR3 sequences, of which roughly 10% were detected only once. Jointly, the top ten make up approximately 17% of the sample.

CDR1 and CDR2 are read off the germline V gene as SQVTM and ANQGSEA. Compared with germline, V lacks 6 bases and J lacks 14 bases; bases without a gene match: 7. From its cysteine to its phenylalanine, the CDR3 spans 11 amino acids. Of the read, only the CDR3 DNA is kept; its 33 bases are in frame from base 1. The time point label for this specimen denotes: patch test 3, about 24 weeks after DPC sensitization. Per the publication, the treatment or condition label means: therapeutic diphenylcyclopropenone sensitization with weekly scalp DPC. At every patch-test visit, the blood draw took place before the patch test was put on. Eligible patients were aged 18 to 70, diagnosed with alopecia, deemed suitable for DPC therapy, and excluded if pregnant. Unfractionated whole blood was collected in Tempus Blood RNA tubes, and total RNA was extracted from that blood. In its sample, this clonotype was seen many times. Its antigen remains undetermined. Qualities for individual bases were not recorded, and no much larger clone is one base off.

Points the paper makes about the study in general: Because all patients had alopecia, a presumed autoimmune disease, the immune response of the patients might differ from that of healthy individuals. The number of TCRs above 1 in 1000 frequency did not change with DPC sensitization; there was no evidence of global repertoire structure alterations. Patch test score correlated positively with the number of PT1 expanded TCRs, reaching significance at thresholds 8, 16 and 32 but not at 4. Repeated subsampling changed both the strength of the expansion versus patch-test correlation and the threshold at which the correlation became significant. Expanded TCRs formed significantly more large CDR3 similarity clusters than pre-sensitization or healthy control sets, consistent with antigen-driven responses.

Here the chain combines TRBV29-1 and TRBJ2-2; 9 bases in the middle match TRBD1. This receptor was taken from a woman in her forties with alopecia areata. Some clones in this sample may be carry-over from other donors' samples. The source was whole blood, collected in connection with sensitization to the hapten diphenylcyclopropenone (DPC). The nucleotides are TGCAGCGTGGGGACAGGGACCACCCTGTTTTTT. This encodes CSVGTGTTLFF.